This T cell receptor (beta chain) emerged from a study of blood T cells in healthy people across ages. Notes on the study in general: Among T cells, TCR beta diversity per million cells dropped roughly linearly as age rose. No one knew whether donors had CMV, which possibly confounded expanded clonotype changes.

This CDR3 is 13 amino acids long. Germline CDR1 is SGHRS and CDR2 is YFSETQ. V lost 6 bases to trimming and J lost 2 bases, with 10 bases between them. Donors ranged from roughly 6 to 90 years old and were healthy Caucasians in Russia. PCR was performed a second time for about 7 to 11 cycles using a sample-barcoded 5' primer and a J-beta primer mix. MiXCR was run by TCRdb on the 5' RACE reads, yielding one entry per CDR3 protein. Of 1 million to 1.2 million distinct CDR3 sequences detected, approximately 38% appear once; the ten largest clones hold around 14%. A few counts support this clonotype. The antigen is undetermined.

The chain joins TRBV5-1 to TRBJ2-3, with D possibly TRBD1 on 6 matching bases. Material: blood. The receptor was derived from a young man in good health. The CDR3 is CASTTGSTDTQYF. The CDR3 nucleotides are TGCGCCAGCACTACAGGGTCCACAGATACGCAGTATTTT.